This TCR beta chain was captured by sequencing in a study of blood T cell repertoires in COVID-19. Across the whole study: Samples came from the United States, Italy and Spain, spanning acute and convalescent COVID-19. The cDNA or gDNA used as material had been derived from T cells, B-cell-depleted T cells, or PBMCs.

Original methodology: Amplification with reference gene primers provided the estimates of nucleated cell counts. Profiling relied on immunoSEQ multiplex PCR, and the TCRdb table lists in-frame clones only, not all of them. The DNA gave D and trimming, while V, J and clone size come from that table. The profile covers tens of thousands of clones, with more than 80% appearing a single time and approximately 16% taken by the ten largest. CDR1 ENHRY and CDR2 SYGVKD come from the germline V gene. This CDR3 contains 15 residues. The V gene lost 2 bases and the J gene lost 0 bases, with 9 bases spanning the gap.

The V and J genes are TRBV10-3 and TRBJ2-3, with D possibly matching TRBD1 (5 bases). The receptor's source is an elderly man with acute or convalescent COVID-19. The sequenced material came from peripheral blood. CDR3 DNA sequence: TGTGCCATCAGTGAGGTATCAGGGAGCACAGATACGCAGTATTTT. This codes for CAISEVSGSTDTQYF.